The source of this T cell receptor (beta chain) is a study of cytomegalovirus exposure and HLA in healthy donors. Study observations and caveats: In vitro testing confirmed a few CMV-associated chains as specific for CMV antigens. Roughly uniform sequencing depth across donors was assumed, possibly incorrectly. As was reported, the HLA-A and HLA-B alleles of most subjects were accurately predicted from TCR beta sequences. Most TCRs appeared rarely, but some public TCRs recurred in many donors.

Amplification used 60 Vbeta primers and 13 Jbeta primers. Sequencing used immunoSEQ multiplex PCR; TCRdb keeps in-frame clones, though not all of them. The table has about 170,000 clones, 78% seen once. The CDR3 is 16 residues long. From germline, CDR1 is SGHNT and CDR2 YENEEA. With regard to this clone: Its antigen is unknown. A junction boundary mismatches the germline segment, possibly from a read error.

The sample consisted of PBMCs. The receptor was derived from a woman between 50 and 59 years old in good health and CMV-seropositive. The V and J genes are TRBV11-3 and TRBJ2-6, with D possibly being TRBD1 (5 bases). The CDR3 bases are TGTGCCAGCAGCTACCCTGGTATAGCTGGGGCCAACGGCCTGACTTTC. Protein product: CASSYPGIAGANGLTF.